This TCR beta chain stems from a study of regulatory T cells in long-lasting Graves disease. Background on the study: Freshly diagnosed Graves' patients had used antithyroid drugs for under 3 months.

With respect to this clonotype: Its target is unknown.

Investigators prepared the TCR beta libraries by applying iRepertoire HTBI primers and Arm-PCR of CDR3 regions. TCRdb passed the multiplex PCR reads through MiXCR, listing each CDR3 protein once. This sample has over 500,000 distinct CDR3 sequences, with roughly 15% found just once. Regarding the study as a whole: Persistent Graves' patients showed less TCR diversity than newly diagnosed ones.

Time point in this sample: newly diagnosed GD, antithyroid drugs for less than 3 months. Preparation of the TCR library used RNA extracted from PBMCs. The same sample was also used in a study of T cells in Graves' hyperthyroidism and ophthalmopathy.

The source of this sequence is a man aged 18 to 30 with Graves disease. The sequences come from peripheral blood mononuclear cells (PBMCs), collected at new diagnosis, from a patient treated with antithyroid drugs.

CDR3 region: CATSDPLQGRQPQHF. The CDR3 DNA reads TGTGCCACCAGTGATCCGTTACAGGGTCGGCAGCCCCAGCATTTT. The chain couples TRBV24-1 to TRBJ1-5; a weak D match, TRBD1 (6 bases). V was trimmed by 3 bases and J by 7 bases, leaving 15 bases between them. The CDR3 runs 15 residues. The germline CDR1 and CDR2 sequences are KGHDR and SFDVKD.